This T cell receptor (beta chain) emerged from a study of cytomegalovirus exposure and HLA in healthy donors. Study-wide results and caveats: Most observed TCR sequences were rare, whereas some public TCRs were detected in many donors. Under in vitro conditions, a few CMV-associated chains were confirmed as specific for CMV antigens.

Trimming cost V 1 base and J 3 bases, with 13 bases left between them. Germline values: CDR1 SGHTA, CDR2 FQGNSA. The CDR3 consists of 16 residues. This clone showed up just a few times. Antigen specificity is unknown. The PCR contained 60 Vbeta and 13 Jbeta primers. The protocol was immunoSEQ multiplex PCR, while the TCRdb copy is restricted to in-frame clones and leaves out a portion. Of more than 95,000 clones in the sample, roughly 15% were seen once. The source of this sequence is a female donor in good health and CMV-seropositive. This chain connects TRBV7-2 to TRBJ2-1; D gene uncertain. The sequencing sample was made of PBMCs. The DNA for the CDR3 is TGTGCCAGCAGCTTAGGGCCCAGTCCGCTCTACAATGAGCAGTTCTTC. As protein: CASSLGPSPLYNEQFF.